The clone carrying this TCR beta chain was found many times. What it binds is not known. The junction shows a germline mismatch at one end, possibly a read error. CDR3 size: 16 residues. From germline, CDR1 is SGHTA and CDR2 FQGNSA. The source of the sample is a study of T cells in Graves' hyperthyroidism and ophthalmopathy. Across the study: Peripheral blood was acquired at first diagnosis, ahead of any therapy whatsoever.

Uncontrolled infection, other autoimmune disease, pregnancy or lactation excluded patients. Researchers took RNA transcripts and amplified the TCR beta CDR3 regions from them. A set of HTBI primers served as the primers for a first-round RT-PCR of the TCR CDR3. TCRdb independently ran MiXCR on the multiplex PCR reads; one entry per CDR3 protein. The table has around 350,000 distinct CDR3 sequences, approximately 19% seen once. Study observations and caveats: The model identified upcoming ophthalmopathy a median approximately 6.5 months ahead of onset. Among thyroid clonotypes expanded above 0.001, most also appeared in blood.

The TCR comes from a woman under 30 with Graves' hyperthyroidism. The chain employs TRBV7-2 and TRBJ2-4, with D tentatively TRBD1 or TRBD2 (6 bases each). What was sequenced was blood. The CDR3 loop is CASSLGGTQGGYIKYF. The CDR3 region has the DNA TGTGCCAGCAGCTTAGGCGGGACGCAAGGGGGGTACATTAAGTACTTC.